A single sample gave rise to the 5 T cell receptor beta chains below, sequenced in a study of Graves' ophthalmopathy and Graves' hyperthyroidism (dated by TCRdb to the late 2010s). The listed sequencing device is Illumina HiSeq 2000. For repertoire sequencing, the TCR beta CDR3 regions were amplified from RNA transcripts. The first round of RT-PCR was done with HTBI primers and the Qiagen OneStep RT-PCR kit, and was followed by a second round of multiplex PCR, then size selection and purification. The public reads were reanalyzed by TCRdb: fastp trimming at Q25, MiXCR alignment, in-frame beta chains only. Each record represents a unique CDR3 protein, reported with the most common genes and DNA among its rows. Counted in this sample were about 590,000 distinct CDR3 sequences; approximately 37% of them appeared once. About 4% of the sample lies in the top ten. The material sequenced was peripheral blood or thyroid tissue (not recorded which). The receptor source for this set is an adult man with Graves' hyperthyroidism.

In its sample, this clonotype was seen many times. The rearrangement joins TRBV10-1 to TRBJ2-2; D uncertain. Trimming took 2 bases from V and 7 from J, leaving 5 bases between them. Germline lookup yields CDR1 WNHNN and CDR2 SYGVQD (reference sequence). The CDR3 runs 12 residues. The CDR3 nucleotides are TGCGCCAGCAGTGAGGTTGGCGGGGAGCTGTTTTTT. It codes for CASSEVGGELFF.

The sample holds many counts of this clonotype. V and J are TRBV28 and TRBJ2-6; D might be TRBD1 or TRBD2, each matching 5 bases. This CDR3 spans 16 amino acids. The V end lost 2 bases, the J end lost 2 bases, and 10 bases lay between the germline ends. Germline CDR1 MDHEN, CDR2 SYDVKM. The CDR3 here is CASSLPRGAGANVLTF. The CDR3 DNA reads TGTGCCAGCAGTTTACCGAGGGGTGCTGGGGCCAACGTCCTGACTTTC.

This chain uses TRBV19 with TRBJ2-3; tentatively, D is TRBD2 (6 bases). Germline loops: CDR1 LNHDA, CDR2 SQIVND (reference sequence). Trimming cost V 4 bases and J 2 bases, with 10 bases left between them. This CDR3 has 14 residues. The CDR3 DNA sequence: TGTGCCAGTAGTACGTCGGGACTCACAGATACGCAGTATTTT. Protein sequence: CASSTSGLTDTQYF. Full variable domain (rest looked up from reference TRBV19 and TRBJ2-3): DGGITQSPKYLFRKEGQNVTLSCEQNLNHDAMYWYRQDPGQGLRLIYYSQIVNDFQKGDIAEGYSVSREKKESFPLTVTSAQKNPTAFYLCASSTSGLTDTQYFGPGTRLTVL.

In its sample, this clonotype was seen many times. J is TRBJ2-5 and V is TRBV5-8; 8 bases fit TRBD1. Germline V gene lookup returns CDR1 SGHTS and CDR2 YDEGEE. V was pared by 0 bases and J by 6 bases, with 4 bases of the junction left unmatched. There are 14 residues in the CDR3. In nucleotides, the CDR3 is TGTGCCAGCAGCTTGGGGACAGGGAGGCAGACCCAGTACTTC. Its protein product is CASSLGTGRQTQYF.

This clonotype was seen a handful of times. The V and J genes are TRBV7-9 and TRBJ2-2; no reliable D call. V was clipped by 5 bases and J by 3 bases, with 13 bases between them. The CDR3 is made up of 15 amino acids. Per the germline V gene, CDR1 is SEHNR and CDR2 is FQNEAQ (reference sequence). The CDR3 sequence: CASSALGTYTGELFF. For the CDR3, the DNA is TGTGCCAGCAGCGCATTGGGCACATACACCGGGGAGCTGTTTTTT.